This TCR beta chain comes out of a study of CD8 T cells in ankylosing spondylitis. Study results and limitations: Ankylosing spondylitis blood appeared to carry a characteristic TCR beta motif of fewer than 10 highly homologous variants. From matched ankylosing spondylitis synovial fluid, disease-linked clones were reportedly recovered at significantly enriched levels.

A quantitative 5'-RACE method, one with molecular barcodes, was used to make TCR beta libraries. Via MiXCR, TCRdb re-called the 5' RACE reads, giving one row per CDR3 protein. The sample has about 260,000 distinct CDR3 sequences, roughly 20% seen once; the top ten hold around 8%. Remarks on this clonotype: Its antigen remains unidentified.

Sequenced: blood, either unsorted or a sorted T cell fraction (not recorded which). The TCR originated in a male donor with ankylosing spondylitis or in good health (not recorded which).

The CDR3 DNA is TGCGCCAGCAGCTTGTCGCCAGGCGTCTACAATGAGCAGTTCTTC. Translating it yields CASSLSPGVYNEQFF. The chain joins TRBV5-1 to TRBJ2-1; D gene ambiguous. The ends were cut back, 1 base at V and 3 bases at J, with 11 bases in the middle. Per the germline V gene, CDR1 is SGHRS and CDR2 is YFSETQ. The CDR3 is 15 residues long. Full variable domain (missing parts from reference TRBV5-1 and TRBJ2-1): KAGVTQTPRYLIKTRGQQVTLSCSPISGHRSVSWYQQTPGQGLQFLFEYFSETQRNKGNFPGRFSGRQFSNSRSEMNVSTLELGDSALYLCASSLSPGVYNEQFFGPGTRLTVL.